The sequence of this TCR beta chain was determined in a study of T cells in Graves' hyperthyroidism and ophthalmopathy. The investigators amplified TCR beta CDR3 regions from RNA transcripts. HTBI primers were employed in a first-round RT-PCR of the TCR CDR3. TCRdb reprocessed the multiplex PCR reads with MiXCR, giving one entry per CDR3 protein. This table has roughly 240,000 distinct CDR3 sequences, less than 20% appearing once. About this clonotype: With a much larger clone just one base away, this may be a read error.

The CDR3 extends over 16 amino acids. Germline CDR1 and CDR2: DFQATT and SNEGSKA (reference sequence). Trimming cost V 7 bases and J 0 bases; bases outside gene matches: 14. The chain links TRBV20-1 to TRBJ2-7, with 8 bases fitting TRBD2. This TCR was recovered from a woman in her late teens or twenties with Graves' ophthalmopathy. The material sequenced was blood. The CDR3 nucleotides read TGCAGTGTTGGACCGCCGCTAGCGGGTGACTCCTACGAGCAGTACTTC. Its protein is CSVGPPLAGDSYEQYF.